What follows is one TCR beta chain and its context. Its antigen is undetermined. TCRbeta library construction was performed incorporating unique molecular identifiers. TCRdb passed the PCR reads through MiXCR, listing each CDR3 protein once. Among roughly 200,000 distinct CDR3 sequences listed, around 8.4% were seen once. This entry belongs to a study of T-cell reconstitution after alpha-beta-depleted transplantation in children. This CDR3 is built from 13 residues. Trimming shortened V by 4 bases and J by 5 bases, and 10 bases separated the two germline ends. Germline lookup yields CDR1 LGHDT and CDR2 YNNKEL (reference sequence). Overall study results and limits: It was surviving recipient T cells and thymic progenitors that gave some patients high TCRbeta diversity at day 60. As was reported, about two months after transplant, alpha-beta T cells came from several hundred expanded graft clones. A year had passed since transplant, and T-cell counts and diversity by then came mostly from newly produced T cells.

Material: PBMCs, mostly from graft donor cells, obtained 360 days after TCRalphabeta/CD19-depleted stem cell transplant. V is TRBV3-1 and J is TRBJ2-3; D may be TRBD2 (5 bases). This receptor was identified in a male patient aged 2 to 9 who had a stem cell transplant for acute myeloid leukemia, so the T cells may come from the graft donor. CDR3 sequence reads: CASSPKEEDTQYF. The CDR3 bases are TGTGCCAGCAGCCCGAAGGAGGAAGATACGCAGTATTTT.